The present entry profiles one T cell receptor beta chain with its context. Its antigen is undetermined. Treatment described: roughly 11-day PBMC culture with coronavirus spike peptide pools or control peptides (ViraFEST assay). A negative selection step was used to isolate CD4+ T cells once culture had run for 10 to 11 days. This sample is part of a study of vaccination and CD4 T cells after COVID-19. Study summary: Convalescent donors: six male, four female; seven Caucasian, two Asian, one multiracial, two Hispanic. Stimuli were overlapping spike peptide pools of SARS-CoV-2 and three common cold coronaviruses (HCoV-NL63, HCoV-OC43, HCoV-229E).

The assay that was used to sequence DNA from cultured CD4+ T cells was the Oncomine TCR Beta short-read assay. TCRdb processed the PCR reads anew with MiXCR; each CDR3 protein has one entry. The sample has about 25,000 distinct CDR3 sequences, 49% seen once. CDR1 and CDR2 (germline): MNHNS, SASEGT. The trim removed 8 bases at V and 7 bases at J, leaving 19 bases unmatched. This CDR3 has 17 amino acids. Study findings and constraints: Nearly all convalescent vaccine-specific clones, 304 of 307, recognized only SARS-CoV-2 spike.

The rearrangement uses TRBV6-1 and TRBJ2-1; 8 nucleotides agree with TRBD2. The source is a human donor who had recovered from COVID-19. Sequencing input: CD4+ T cells from blood, cultured in vitro. The DNA for the CDR3 is TGTGCCAGCTACCTTAGGGCTAGCGGGTACGGGGGGAATGAGCAGTTCTTC. Its protein product is CASYLRASGYGGNEQFF.